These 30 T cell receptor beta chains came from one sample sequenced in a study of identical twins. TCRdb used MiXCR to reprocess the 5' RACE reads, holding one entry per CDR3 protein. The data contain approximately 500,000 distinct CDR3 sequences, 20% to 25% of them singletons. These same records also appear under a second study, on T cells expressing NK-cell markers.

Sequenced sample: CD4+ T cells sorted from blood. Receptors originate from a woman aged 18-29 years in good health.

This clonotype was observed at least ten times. The CDR3 nucleotides are TGCAGTGCTAGAGATCCGGGGGCGGAGACCCAGTACTTC. The encoded protein is CSARDPGAETQYF. V gene TRBV20-1 combines with J gene TRBJ2-5; D is possibly TRBD1 or TRBD2 (6 bases each). CDR1 is DFQATT and CDR2 is SNEGSKA in the germline V gene (reference sequence). The CDR3 sequence is 13 residues long. Between the trimmed V and J ends, which lost 0 bases and 5 bases, there was a span of 10 bases.

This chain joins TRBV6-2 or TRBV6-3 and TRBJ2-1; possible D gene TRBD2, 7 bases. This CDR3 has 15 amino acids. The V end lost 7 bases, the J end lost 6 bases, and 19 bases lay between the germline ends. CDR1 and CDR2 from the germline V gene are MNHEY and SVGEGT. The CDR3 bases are TGTGCCAGCACCAGACCACAGGGAGGGCGCAATGAGCAGTTCTTC. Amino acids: CASTRPQGGRNEQFF.

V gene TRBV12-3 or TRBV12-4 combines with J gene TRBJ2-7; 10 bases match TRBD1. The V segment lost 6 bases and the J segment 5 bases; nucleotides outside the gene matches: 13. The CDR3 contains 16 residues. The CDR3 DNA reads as TGTGCCAGCAGCCCCCGTCGGGACAGGGGTGGGAACGAGCAGTACTTC. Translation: CASSPRRDRGGNEQYF.

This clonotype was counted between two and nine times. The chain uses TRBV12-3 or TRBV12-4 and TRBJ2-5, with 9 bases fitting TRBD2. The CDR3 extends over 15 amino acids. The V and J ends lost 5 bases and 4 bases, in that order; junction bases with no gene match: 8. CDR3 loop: CASSIYSGSSETQYF. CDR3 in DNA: TGTGCCAGCAGTATCTATAGCGGGAGTTCAGAGACCCAGTACTTC.

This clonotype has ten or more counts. CDR3 in amino acids: CSAEPGATGELFF. The CDR3 DNA follows: TGCAGTGCGGAGCCCGGGGCCACCGGGGAGCTGTTTTTT. The chain links TRBV20-1 to TRBJ2-2, with D possibly being TRBD1 or TRBD2 (5 bases each). The CDR3 is 13 residues long. Germline CDR1 and CDR2: DFQATT and SNEGSKA (reference sequence). Trimming stripped 6 bases from V and 4 bases from J, with 12 bases between.

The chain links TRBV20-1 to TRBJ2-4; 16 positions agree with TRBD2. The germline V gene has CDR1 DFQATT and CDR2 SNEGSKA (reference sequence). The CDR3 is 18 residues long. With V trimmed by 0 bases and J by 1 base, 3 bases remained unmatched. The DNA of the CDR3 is TGCAGTGCTAGAGAGGGACTAGCGGGAGGGGTGGCCAAAAACATTCAGTACTTC. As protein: CSAREGLAGGVAKNIQYF.

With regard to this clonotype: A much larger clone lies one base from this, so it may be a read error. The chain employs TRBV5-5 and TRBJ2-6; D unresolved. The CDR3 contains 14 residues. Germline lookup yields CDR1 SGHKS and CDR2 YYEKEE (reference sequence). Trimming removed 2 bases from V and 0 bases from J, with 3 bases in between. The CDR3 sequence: CASSFDSGANVLTF. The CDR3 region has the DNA TGTGCCAGCAGCTTTGACTCTGGGGCCAACGTCCTGACTTTC. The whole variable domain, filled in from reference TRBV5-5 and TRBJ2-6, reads DAGVTQSPTHLIKTRGQQVTLRCSPISGHKSVSWYQQVLGQGPQFIFQYYEKEERGRGNFPDRFSARQFPNYSSELNVNALLLGDSALYLCASSFDSGANVLTFGAGSRLTVL.

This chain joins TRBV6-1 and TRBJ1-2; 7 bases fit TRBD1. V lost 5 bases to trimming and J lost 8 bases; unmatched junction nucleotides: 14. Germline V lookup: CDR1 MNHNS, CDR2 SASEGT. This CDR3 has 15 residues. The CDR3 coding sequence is TGTGCCAGCAGTCCTCCCCAGACAGGGACTGCGGGCTACACCTTC. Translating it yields CASSPPQTGTAGYTF.

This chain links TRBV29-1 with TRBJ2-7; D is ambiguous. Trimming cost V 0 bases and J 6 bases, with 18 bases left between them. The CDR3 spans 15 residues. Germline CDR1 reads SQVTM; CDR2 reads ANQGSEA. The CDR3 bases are TGCAGCGTTGAAGATTCCTCTGGACGTCCTTCCGAGCAGTACTTC. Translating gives CSVEDSSGRPSEQYF.

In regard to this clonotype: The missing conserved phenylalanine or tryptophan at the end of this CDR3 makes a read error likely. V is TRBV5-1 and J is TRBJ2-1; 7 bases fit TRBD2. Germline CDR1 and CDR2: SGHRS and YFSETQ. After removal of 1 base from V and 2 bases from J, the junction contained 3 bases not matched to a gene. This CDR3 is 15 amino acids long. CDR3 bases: TGCGCCAGCAGCTTGAGCGGGGAGGCCTACAATGAGCAGTTCATC. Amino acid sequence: CASSLSGEAYNEQFI.

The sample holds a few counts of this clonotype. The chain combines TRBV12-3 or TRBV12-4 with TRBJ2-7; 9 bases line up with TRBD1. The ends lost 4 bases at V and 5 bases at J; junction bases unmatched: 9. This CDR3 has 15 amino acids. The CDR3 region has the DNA TGTGCCAGCAGTTCAATACAGGGGGCGATGGACGAGCAGTACTTC. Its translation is CASSSIQGAMDEQYF.

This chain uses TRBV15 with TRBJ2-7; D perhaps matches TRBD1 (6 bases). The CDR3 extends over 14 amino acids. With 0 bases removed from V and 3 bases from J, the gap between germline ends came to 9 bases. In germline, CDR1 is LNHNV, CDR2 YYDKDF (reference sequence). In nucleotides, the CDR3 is TGTGCCACCAGCAGAGAGAGGACAGACTACGAGCAGTACTTC. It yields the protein CATSRERTDYEQYF.

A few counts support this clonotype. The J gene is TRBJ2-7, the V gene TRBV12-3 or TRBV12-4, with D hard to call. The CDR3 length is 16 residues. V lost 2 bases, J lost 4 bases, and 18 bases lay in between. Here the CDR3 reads CASSLRLAEDPYEQYF. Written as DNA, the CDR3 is TGTGCCAGCAGTTTAAGACTCGCTGAAGATCCTTACGAGCAGTACTTC.

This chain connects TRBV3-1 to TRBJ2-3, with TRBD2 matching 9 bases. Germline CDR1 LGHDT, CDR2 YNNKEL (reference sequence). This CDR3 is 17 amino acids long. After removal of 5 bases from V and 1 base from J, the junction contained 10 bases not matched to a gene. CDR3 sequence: CASSSPKAGGGTDTQYF. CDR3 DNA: TGTGCCAGCAGCTCCCCCAAAGCGGGGGGCGGCACAGATACGCAGTATTTT.

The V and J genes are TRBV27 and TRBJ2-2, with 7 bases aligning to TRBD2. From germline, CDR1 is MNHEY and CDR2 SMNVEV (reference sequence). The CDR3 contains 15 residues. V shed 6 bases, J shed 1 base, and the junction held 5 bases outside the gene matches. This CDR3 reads CASRRSGVNTGELFF. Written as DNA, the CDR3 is TGTGCCAGCAGGAGGAGCGGGGTGAACACCGGGGAGCTGTTTTTT.

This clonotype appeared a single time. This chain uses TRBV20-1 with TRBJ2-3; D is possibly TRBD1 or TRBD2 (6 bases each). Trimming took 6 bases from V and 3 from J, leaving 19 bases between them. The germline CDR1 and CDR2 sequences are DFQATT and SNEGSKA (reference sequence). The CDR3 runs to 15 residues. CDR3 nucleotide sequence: TGCAGTGCAGAGGGGGGCAGGCGAGGAACAGATACGCAGTATTTT. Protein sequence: CSAEGGRRGTDTQYF.

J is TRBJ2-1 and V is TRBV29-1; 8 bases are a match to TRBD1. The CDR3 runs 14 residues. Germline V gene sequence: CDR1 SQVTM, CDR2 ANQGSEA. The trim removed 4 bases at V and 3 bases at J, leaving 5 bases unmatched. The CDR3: CSVAGGNSYNEQFF. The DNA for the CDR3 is TGCAGCGTTGCAGGGGGCAACAGCTACAATGAGCAGTTCTTC.

CDR3 DNA sequence: TGCAGCGTTTTCACGACGGTTCAAGAGACCCAGTACTTC. Translating gives CSVFTTVQETQYF. The chain combines TRBV29-1 with TRBJ2-5; D not certain. Germline lookup yields CDR1 SQVTM and CDR2 ANQGSEA. Trimming removed 5 bases at V and 2 bases at J, with 12 bases between. The CDR3 has 13 residues.

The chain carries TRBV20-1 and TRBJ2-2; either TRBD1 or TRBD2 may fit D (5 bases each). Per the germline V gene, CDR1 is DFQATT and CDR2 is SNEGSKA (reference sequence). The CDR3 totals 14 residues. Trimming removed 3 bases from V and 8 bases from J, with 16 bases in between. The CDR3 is CSASFMWGPGELFF. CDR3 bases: TGCAGTGCTAGCTTTATGTGGGGACCGGGGGAGCTGTTTTTT.

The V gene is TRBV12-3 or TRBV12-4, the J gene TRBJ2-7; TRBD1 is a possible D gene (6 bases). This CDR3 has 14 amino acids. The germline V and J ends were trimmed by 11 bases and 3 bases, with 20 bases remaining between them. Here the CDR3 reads CASRPGTPSYEQYF. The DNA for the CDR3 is TGTGCCTCCCGCCCCGGGACACCCAGCTACGAGCAGTACTTC.

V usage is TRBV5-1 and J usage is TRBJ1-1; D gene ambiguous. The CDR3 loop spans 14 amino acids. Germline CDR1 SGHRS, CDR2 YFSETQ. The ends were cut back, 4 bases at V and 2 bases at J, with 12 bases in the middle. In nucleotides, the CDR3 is TGCGCCAGCAGCAGGGATAACGGTAACACTGAAGCTTTCTTT. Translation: CASSRDNGNTEAFF.

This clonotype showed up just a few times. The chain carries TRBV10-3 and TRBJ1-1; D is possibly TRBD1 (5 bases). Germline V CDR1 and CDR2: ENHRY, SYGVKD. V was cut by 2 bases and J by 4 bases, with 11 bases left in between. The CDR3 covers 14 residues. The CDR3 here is CAISEITGTTEAFF. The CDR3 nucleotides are TGTGCCATCAGTGAGATTACAGGTACCACTGAAGCTTTCTTT.

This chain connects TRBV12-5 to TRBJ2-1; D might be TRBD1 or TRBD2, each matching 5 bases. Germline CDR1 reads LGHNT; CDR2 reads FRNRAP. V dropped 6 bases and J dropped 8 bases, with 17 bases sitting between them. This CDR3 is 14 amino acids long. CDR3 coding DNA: TGTGCTAGTGGCCGCCCACATGGGGGTCATGAGCAGTTCTTC. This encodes CASGRPHGGHEQFF.

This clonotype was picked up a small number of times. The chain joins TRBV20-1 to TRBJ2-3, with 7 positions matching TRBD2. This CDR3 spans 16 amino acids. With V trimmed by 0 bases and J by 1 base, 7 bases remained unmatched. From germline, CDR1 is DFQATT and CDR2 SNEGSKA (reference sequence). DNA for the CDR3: TGCAGTGCTAGAGATTATTCGGCGGGAGGCACAGATACGCAGTATTTT. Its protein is CSARDYSAGGTDTQYF.

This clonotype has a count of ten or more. The CDR3: CATSPRREETQYF. In nucleotides, the CDR3 is TGTGCCACCAGCCCTCGTCGGGAAGAGACCCAGTACTTC. The chain carries TRBV15 and TRBJ2-5, with D unclear. This CDR3 spans 13 amino acids. The V gene's germline CDR1 is LNHNV and CDR2 YYDKDF (reference sequence). V dropped 5 bases and J dropped 3 bases, with 10 bases sitting between them.

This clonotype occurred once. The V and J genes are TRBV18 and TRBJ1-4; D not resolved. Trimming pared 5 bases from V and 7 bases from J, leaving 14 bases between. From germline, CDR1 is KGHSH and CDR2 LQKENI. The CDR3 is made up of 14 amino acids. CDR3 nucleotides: TGTGCCAGCTCAGCTATTAGCGAGGGTGAAAAACTGTTTTTT. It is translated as CASSAISEGEKLFF. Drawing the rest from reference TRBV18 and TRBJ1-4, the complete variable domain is NAGVMQNPRHLVRRRGQEARLRCSPMKGHSHVYWYRQLPEEGLKFMVYLQKENIIDESGMPKERFSAEFPKEGPSILRIQQVVRGDSAAYFCASSAISEGEKLFFGSGTQLSVL.

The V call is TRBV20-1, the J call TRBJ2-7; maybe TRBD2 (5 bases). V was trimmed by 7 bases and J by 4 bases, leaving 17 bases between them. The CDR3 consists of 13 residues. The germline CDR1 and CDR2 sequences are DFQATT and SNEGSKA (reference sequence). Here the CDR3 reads CSVRRHFLYEQYF. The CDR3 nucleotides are TGCAGTGTTCGGAGGCACTTTCTTTACGAGCAGTACTTC.

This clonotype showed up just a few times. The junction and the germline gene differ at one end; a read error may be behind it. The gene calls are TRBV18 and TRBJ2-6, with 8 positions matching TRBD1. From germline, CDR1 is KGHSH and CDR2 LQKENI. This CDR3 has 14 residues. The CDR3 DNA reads TGTGCCAGCTCCGGCTCACAGGGGGTCAACGTCCTGACTTTC. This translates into CASSGSQGVNVLTF.

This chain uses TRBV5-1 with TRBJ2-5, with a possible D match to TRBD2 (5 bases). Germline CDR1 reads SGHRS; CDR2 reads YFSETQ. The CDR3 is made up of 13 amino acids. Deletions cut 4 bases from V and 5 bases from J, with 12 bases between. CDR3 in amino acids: CASSTPRRETQYF. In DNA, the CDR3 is TGCGCCAGCAGCACCCCTCGGAGGGAGACCCAGTACTTC.

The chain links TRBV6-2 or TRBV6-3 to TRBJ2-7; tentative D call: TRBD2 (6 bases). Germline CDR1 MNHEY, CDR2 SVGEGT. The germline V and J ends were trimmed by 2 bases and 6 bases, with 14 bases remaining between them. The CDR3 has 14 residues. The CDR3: CASSYAGGIGEQYF. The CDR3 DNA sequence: TGTGCCAGCAGTTACGCTGGCGGGATCGGCGAGCAGTACTTC.